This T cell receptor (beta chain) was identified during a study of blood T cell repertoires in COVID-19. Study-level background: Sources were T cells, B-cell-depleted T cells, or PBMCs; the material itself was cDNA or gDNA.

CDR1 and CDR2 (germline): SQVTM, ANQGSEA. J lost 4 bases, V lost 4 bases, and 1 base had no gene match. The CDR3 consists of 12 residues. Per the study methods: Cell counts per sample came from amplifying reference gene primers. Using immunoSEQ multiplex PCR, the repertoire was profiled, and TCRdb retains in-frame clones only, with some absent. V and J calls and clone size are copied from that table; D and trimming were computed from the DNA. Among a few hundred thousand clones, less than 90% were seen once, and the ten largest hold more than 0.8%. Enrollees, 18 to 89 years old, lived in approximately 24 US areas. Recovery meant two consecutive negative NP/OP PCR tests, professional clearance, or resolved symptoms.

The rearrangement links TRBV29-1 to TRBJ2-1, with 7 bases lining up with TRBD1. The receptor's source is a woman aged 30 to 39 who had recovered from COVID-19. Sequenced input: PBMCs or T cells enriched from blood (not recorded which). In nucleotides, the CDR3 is TGCAGCGTTGGACAGGGTTACAATGAGCAGTTCTTC. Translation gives CSVGQGYNEQFF.